Listed below are T cell receptor beta chains from one sample, sequenced in a study of untreated major depressive disorder. Some clones are missing from TCRdb's copy, which holds only in-frame ones; the method was immunoSEQ multiplex PCR. The sample contains about 21,000 clones, 89% of which appear only once. The sequencing input was CD4+ T cells from PBMCs. Source of these receptors: a woman in her forties in good health. CDR3s include the opening cysteine and the closing phenylalanine or tryptophan.

J,V,CDR3
TRBJ2-1,TRBV28,CASSLSGSGSNNEQFF
TRBJ1-2,TRBV19,CASSLDRQGTYTF
TRBJ1-5,TRBV2,CASSEQGAYQPQHF
TRBJ2-3,TRBV28,CASSLESSGGLTDTQYF
TRBJ1-5,TRBV7-7,CASRLPVAAQPQHF
TRBJ1-5,TRBV19,CASTNPANNQPQHF
TRBJ2-5,TRBV5-4,CASSLARVETQYF
TRBJ2-7,TRBV7-9,CASSLTSGSTSYEQYF
TRBJ2-5,TRBV27,CASSWAGVQETQYF
TRBJ2-2,TRBV21-1,CASKPSTGPPGELFF
TRBJ2-6,TRBV29-1,CSVYSGGYSGANVLTF
TRBJ1-5,TRBV28,CASSPGTGGYQPQHF
TRBJ1-1,TRBV27,CASSLRGRGIAAFF
TRBJ2-3,TRBV5-6,CASSLLLGASGSTDTQYF
TRBJ1-5,TRBV7-8,CASSRQQGWNQPQHF
TRBJ1-2,TRBV6-6,CASSDHVSGFPGGYTF
TRBJ2-5,TRBV4-3,CASSLSGAAETQYF
TRBJ2-1,TRBV19,CASSSDRGGYNEQFF
TRBJ2-7,TRBV5-6,CASSPSTAREQYF
TRBJ2-1,TRBV9,CASSVDSTLRYNEQFF
TRBJ2-3,TRBV2,CASSPGSGDLWDTQYF
TRBJ2-1,TRBV11-2,CASRRGERNEQFF